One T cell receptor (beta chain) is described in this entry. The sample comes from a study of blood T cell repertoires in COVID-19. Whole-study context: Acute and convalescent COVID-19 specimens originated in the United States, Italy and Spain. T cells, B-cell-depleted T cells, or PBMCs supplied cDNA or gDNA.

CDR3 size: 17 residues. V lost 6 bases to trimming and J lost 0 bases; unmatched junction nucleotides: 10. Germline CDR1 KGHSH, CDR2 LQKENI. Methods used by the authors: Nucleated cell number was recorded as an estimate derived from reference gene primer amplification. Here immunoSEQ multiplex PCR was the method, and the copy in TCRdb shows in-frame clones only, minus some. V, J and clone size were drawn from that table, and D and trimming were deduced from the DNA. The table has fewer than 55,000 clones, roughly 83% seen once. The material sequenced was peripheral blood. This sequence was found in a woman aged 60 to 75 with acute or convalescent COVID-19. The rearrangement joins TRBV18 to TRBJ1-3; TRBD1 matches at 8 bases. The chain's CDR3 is CASSRQGPEFSGNTIYF. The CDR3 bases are TGTGCCAGCTCGCGACAGGGGCCCGAGTTCTCTGGAAACACCATATATTTT.